Given below is one TCR beta chain in context. The antigen it binds to is not known. Qualities for individual bases were not recorded, and no much larger clone is one base off. The donors were healthy, HIV-negative adults with no recently reported acute infections or vaccinations. All donors were Caucasian adults living in Nashville, Tennessee, USA. For unsorted samples, 100 million or so PBMCs were counted, and genomic DNA was extracted using the QIAamp DNA Blood Mini kit. After blood collection by leukapheresis, PBMCs were isolated using Ficoll-Histopaque density gradient centrifugation and then cryopreserved in the vapor phase of liquid nitrogen. V and J are trimmed by 3 bases and 3 bases, and the gene matches miss 10 bases of the junction. CDR1 and CDR2, per the germline V gene (reference sequence), are GTSNPN and SVGIG. The CDR3 runs 15 amino acids, cysteine and phenylalanine included. This entry keeps only the CDR3 DNA: 45 bases, framed from base 1.

The source of the sample is a study of shared clonotypes between healthy human individuals (dated by TCRdb to 2019 to 2021). Regarding the study in general: The cohort included a few men and two women between 18 and 49 years of age. To estimate repertoire size and how much clonotype sharing occurs between individuals, the study deeply sequenced the blood TCR repertoires of five healthy adults. Libraries were prepared and TCR repertoires were sequenced by different laboratories using diverse techniques, in order to increase sequencing depth and limit assay-specific biases. Each donor's leukapheresis produced roughly between roughly 0.85 and 9.5 billion PBMCs. Overall study outcomes, separate from this receptor: Because the study included only a small number of donors, the genetic and exposure-history diversity represented was limited. Based on pairwise subsampling, the degree of clonotype sharing among donors was expected to be affected by sequencing depth. Sampling was limited to blood, and TCR repertoires in tissue likely differ from TCR repertoires in blood.

Using the deep immunoSEQ assay, multiplex PCR amplified TCR CDR3 regions from genomic DNA. Extracted genomic DNA from each cell subset was spread evenly across all wells of several immunoSEQ 96-well plates, with each plate serving as a replicate. For unsorted PBMC, about 270 ng of genomic DNA, equivalent to about 30,000 T cell genomes, went into each replicate PCR. Unsorted PBMC genomic DNA was sequenced across ten immunoSEQ deep assay plates. The purified libraries were quantified using a Qubit 3.0 fluorometer, sized with a Bioanalyzer 2100, and then quantified again using the KAPA Library Quantification kit. Each immunoSEQ 96-well plate was sequenced on its own single-read 150-cycle Illumina NextSeq 550 flow cell. The published analysis was carried out like this. Because only junctional sequences without quality scores were contained in the immunoSEQ output, filtering matching that applied to full-length reads could not be performed. Sequences were annotated with PyIR, a Python wrapper for IgBLAST v1.9, using IMGT germline references to assign V/J genes and CDR3. Reads with weak V/J assignments (E-value above 1e-6), missing CDR3, stop codons, out-of-frame junctions, or ambiguous translated residues were removed. V3J clonotypes were defined by identical inferred V gene, J gene, and CDR3 amino acid sequence. Percentage overlap between repertoires was calculated by dividing the number of shared unique clonotypes by the size of the smaller repertoire. Repertoire richness was assessed with RTK rarefaction, the Chao1 estimator, and Recon v2.1 estimates of unobserved clonotypes. What TCRdb holds here is the immuneACCESS table cut down to in-frame rearrangements. Part of the clones is not present; checked against another copy, under half of the missing clones reflect an unresolved V gene, and the others are unexplained. For V, J and clone size, that table is used; D and trimming come from the DNA. This sample is represented by about 470,000 clones; about 85% of them were singletons. The top ten clonotypes cover less than 15% of the sample.

The sequenced sample consisted of PBMCs. This receptor was identified in a woman aged 40 to 50 in good health. Some clones in this sample may be carry-over from other donors' samples. The chain is made from TRBV30 and TRBJ2-7; 8 nucleotides in the junction match TRBD1. The CDR3 in this case is CAWSPTGTGIYEQYF. The DNA reads as follows: TGTGCCTGGAGCCCAACCGGGACAGGTATCTACGAGCAGTACTTC.